The rows below give T cell receptor beta chains drawn from one sample of a study of Ad26.COV2.S vaccination and SARS-CoV-2 variants. Repertoires were generated with immunoSEQ multiplex PCR, while TCRdb's copy carries only in-frame clones and drops some. Of hundreds of thousands of clones listed, 80% to 95% were seen once; the top ten hold 10% to 15%. Sequencing was performed on peripheral blood, taken in a trial of Ad26.COV2.S vaccine versus placebo. The receptors originated from a person between 18 and 60 years old who received the Ad26.COV2.S COVID-19 vaccine or a placebo. Each CDR3 is given with its conserved first and last residue. A D gene is named only where the DNA matches it firmly. A clone size is listed for some rows: how often the clone was seen (once, few, many), or a class if it is expanded.

TRBJ2-2 | NA | TRBV10-2 | NA | TGCGCCAGCAGACGGGGACAGAACACCGGGGAGCTGTTTTTT | CASRRGQNTGELFF
TRBJ2-3 | NA | TRBV29-1 | NA | TGCAGCGTTTCCCTCTCGGATACGCAGTATTTT | CSVSLSDTQYF
TRBJ1-1 | NA | TRBV9 | NA | TGTGCCAGCAGCGCTGAGGTCACGGGACTCCTGAACACTGAAGCTTTCTTT | CASSAEVTGLLNTEAFF
TRBJ2-7 | NA | TRBV15 | NA | TGTGCCACCAGCAGAGATCTGTCCTACGAGCAGTACTTC | CATSRDLSYEQYF
TRBJ2-7 | NA | TRBV3-1/TRBV3-2 | NA | TGTGCCAGCTCCCATAAAACAGGGACCTACGAGCAGTACTTC | CASSHKTGTYEQYF
TRBJ2-7 | TRBD2 | TRBV6-2/TRBV6-3 | NA | TGTGCCAGCAGTTACCTGACTAGCGGGAGATGGGAGCAGTACTTC | CASSYLTSGRWEQYF
TRBJ1-1 | TRBD1 | TRBV4-3 | NA | TGCGCCAGCAGCCAGACCCCGACAGGGGGGAACACTGAAGCTTTCTTT | CASSQTPTGGNTEAFF
TRBJ2-2 | NA | TRBV4-1 | few | TGCGCCAGCAGCCCTCAGGGGGGACCCTTTTCCACCGGGGAGCTGTTTTTT | CASSPQGGPFSTGELFF
TRBJ2-3 | TRBD2 | TRBV28 | once | TGTGCCAGCACCCCGAGGGGACTAGCCACAGATACGCAGTATTTT | CASTPRGLATDTQYF
TRBJ2-1 | NA | TRBV7-3 | NA | TGTGCCAGCAGTTTAACGGGAGTATTGGGTGAGCAGTTCTTC | CASSLTGVLGEQFF
TRBJ2-2 | NA | TRBV6-4 | NA | TGTGCCAGCAGTGACGGGGACGACACCGGGGAGCTGTTTTTT | CASSDGDDTGELFF
TRBJ1-1 | NA | TRBV18 | NA | TGTGCCAGCTCACCTCGACAGGCGAACACTGAAGCTTTCTTT | CASSPRQANTEAFF
TRBJ1-3 | NA | TRBV10-3 | NA | TGTGCCATCAGTGAGTTTCCAGGGCAGACCTCTGGAAACACCATATATTTT | CAISEFPGQTSGNTIYF
TRBJ1-2 | NA | TRBV6-2/TRBV6-3 | NA | TGTGCCAGCAGTTACTCATGGGACTATGGCTACACCTTC | CASSYSWDYGYTF
TRBJ2-1 | NA | TRBV2 | NA | TGTGCCAGCAGTGAAAGGCTAGATTACAATGAGCAGTTCTTC | CASSERLDYNEQFF
TRBJ2-1 | TRBD2 | TRBV30 | NA | TGTGCCTGGAGTGCACTAGCGGGAGGTGGAGGTGAGCAGTTCTTC | CAWSALAGGGGEQFF
TRBJ2-2 | NA | TRBV30 | once | TGTGCCTGGAGTGATACCGGGGAGCTGTTTTTT | CAWSDTGELFF
TRBJ2-1 | NA | TRBV7-3 | NA | TGTGCCAGCAGCTTAGGAAGTCGGGACTTTTACCCCCTCAATGAGCAGTTCTTC | CASSLGSRDFYPLNEQFF
TRBJ2-5 | NA | TRBV11-2 | NA | TGTGCCAGCAGGGGCCAAGAGACCCAGTACTTC | CASRGQETQYF
TRBJ2-1 | NA | TRBV28 | NA | TGTGCCATCTCGGACAGAAAAAAGCAGTTCTTC | CAISDRKKQFF
TRBJ1-3 | TRBD1 | TRBV14 | few | TGTGCCAGCAGCCACAAAGTGGGGACAGGGATATATTTT | CASSHKVGTGIYF
TRBJ2-7 | TRBD1 | TRBV10-2 | once | TGCGCCAGCAGGGGGACAGAGAAGTCCTACGAGCAGTACTTC | CASRGTEKSYEQYF